This T cell receptor beta chain appears in the sequencing data of a study of cytomegalovirus exposure and HLA in healthy donors. Study background: An earlier analysis identified 120 million or so unique TCR beta sequences in some 170 million T cells. Regarding the study as a whole: Several of the most significant clusters were apparently associated with common viral pathogens in a later analysis.

In the PCR, 60 Vbeta and 13 Jbeta primers were used. Libraries were prepared by immunoSEQ multiplex PCR; TCRdb keeps only in-frame clonotypes and omits some of them. The sample includes under 130,000 clones, over 70% of them seen just once. Healthy bone marrow donors made up the donors. Each donor was nominally healthy when sampled (though unrecorded immune exposures were likely). A note on this clone: As yet, its antigen is unknown.

The germline V gene encodes CDR1 MGHRA and CDR2 YSYEKL. The CDR3 runs to 15 residues. Germline trimming cut 4 bases from V and 0 bases from J; bases unmatched to any gene: 5. This TCR was recovered from a woman in her 40s in good health and CMV-seropositive. V is TRBV4-1 and J is TRBJ2-7, with 8 bases identical to TRBD2. The sequenced sample was PBMCs. CDR3 region: CASSPRGGSSYEQYF. CDR3 sequence (DNA): TGCGCCAGCAGCCCCCGGGGGGGGAGCTCCTACGAGCAGTACTTC.